This T cell receptor beta chain was recovered during a study of blood T cell repertoires in COVID-19. Study summary: Material from acute and convalescent COVID-19 was sourced from the United States, Italy and Spain. From T cells, B-cell-depleted T cells, or PBMCs came the material, which was cDNA or gDNA.

The length of the CDR3 is 15 residues. With 2 bases clipped from V and 1 base from J, the junction kept 4 bases outside the gene matches. Germline V gene lookup returns CDR1 KGHSH and CDR2 LQKENI. Authors' analysis steps: By means of reference gene primer amplification, nucleated cell counts were estimated. Measured with immunoSEQ multiplex PCR; TCRdb has only the in-frame clones, and not every one. V, J and clone size are those of that table, while D and trimming were read from the DNA. The sample carries about 220,000 clones, about 90% recorded once. The specimen sequenced was peripheral blood. The origin of this receptor is a man aged 35 to 55 with active or convalescent COVID-19. J is TRBJ1-2 and V is TRBV18; 7 bases are shared with TRBD1. The CDR3 is CASSPNRGVNYGYTF. CDR3 nucleotide sequence: TGTGCCAGCTCACCAAACAGGGGCGTTAACTATGGCTACACCTTC.